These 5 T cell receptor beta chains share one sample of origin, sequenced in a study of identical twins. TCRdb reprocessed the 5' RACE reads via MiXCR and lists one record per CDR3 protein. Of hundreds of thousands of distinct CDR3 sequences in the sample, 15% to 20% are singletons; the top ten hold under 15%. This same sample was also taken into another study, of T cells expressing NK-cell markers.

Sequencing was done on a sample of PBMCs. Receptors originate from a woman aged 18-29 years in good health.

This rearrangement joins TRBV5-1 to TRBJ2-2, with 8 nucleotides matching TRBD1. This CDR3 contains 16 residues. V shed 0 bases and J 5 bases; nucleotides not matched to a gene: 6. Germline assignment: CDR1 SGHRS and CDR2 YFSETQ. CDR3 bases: TGCGCCAGCAGCTTGGAGCCGACAGGGGCAACCGGGGAGCTGTTTTTT. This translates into CASSLEPTGATGELFF.

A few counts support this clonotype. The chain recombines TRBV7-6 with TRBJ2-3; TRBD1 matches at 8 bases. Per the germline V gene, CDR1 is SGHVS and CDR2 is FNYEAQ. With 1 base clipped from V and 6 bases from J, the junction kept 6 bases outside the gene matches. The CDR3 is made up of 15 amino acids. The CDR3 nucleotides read TGTGCCAGCAGCTTAGGGCAGGGGGCCTTCGATACGCAGTATTTT. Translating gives CASSLGQGAFDTQYF. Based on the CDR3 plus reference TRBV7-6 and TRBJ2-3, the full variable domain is GAGVSQSPRYKVTKRGQDVALRCDPISGHVSLYWYRQALGQGPEFLTYFNYEAQQDKSGLPNDRFSAERPEGSISTLTIQRTEQRDSAMYRCASSLGQGAFDTQYFGPGTRLTVL.

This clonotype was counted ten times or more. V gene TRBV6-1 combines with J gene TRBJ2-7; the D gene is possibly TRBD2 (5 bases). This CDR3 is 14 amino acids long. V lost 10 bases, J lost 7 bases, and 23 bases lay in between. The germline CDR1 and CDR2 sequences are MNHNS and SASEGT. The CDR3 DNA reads TGTGCCACCCAGCTTGGACTCCTCGGGCGGGAGCAGTACTTC. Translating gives CATQLGLLGREQYF.

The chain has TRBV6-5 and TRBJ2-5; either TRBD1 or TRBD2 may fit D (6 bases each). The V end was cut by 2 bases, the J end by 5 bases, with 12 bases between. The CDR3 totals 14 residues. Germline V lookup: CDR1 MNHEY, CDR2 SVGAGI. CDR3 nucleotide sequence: TGTGCCAGCAGTTACCTCGGGGGCTGGGAGACCCAGTACTTC. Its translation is CASSYLGGWETQYF.

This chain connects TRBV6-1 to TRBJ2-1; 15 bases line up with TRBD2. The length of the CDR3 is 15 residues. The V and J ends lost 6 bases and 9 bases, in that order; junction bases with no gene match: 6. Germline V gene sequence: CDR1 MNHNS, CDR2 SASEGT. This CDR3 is CASRWTSGGAGEQFF. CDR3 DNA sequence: TGTGCCAGCAGGTGGACTAGCGGGGGGGCGGGTGAGCAGTTCTTC.